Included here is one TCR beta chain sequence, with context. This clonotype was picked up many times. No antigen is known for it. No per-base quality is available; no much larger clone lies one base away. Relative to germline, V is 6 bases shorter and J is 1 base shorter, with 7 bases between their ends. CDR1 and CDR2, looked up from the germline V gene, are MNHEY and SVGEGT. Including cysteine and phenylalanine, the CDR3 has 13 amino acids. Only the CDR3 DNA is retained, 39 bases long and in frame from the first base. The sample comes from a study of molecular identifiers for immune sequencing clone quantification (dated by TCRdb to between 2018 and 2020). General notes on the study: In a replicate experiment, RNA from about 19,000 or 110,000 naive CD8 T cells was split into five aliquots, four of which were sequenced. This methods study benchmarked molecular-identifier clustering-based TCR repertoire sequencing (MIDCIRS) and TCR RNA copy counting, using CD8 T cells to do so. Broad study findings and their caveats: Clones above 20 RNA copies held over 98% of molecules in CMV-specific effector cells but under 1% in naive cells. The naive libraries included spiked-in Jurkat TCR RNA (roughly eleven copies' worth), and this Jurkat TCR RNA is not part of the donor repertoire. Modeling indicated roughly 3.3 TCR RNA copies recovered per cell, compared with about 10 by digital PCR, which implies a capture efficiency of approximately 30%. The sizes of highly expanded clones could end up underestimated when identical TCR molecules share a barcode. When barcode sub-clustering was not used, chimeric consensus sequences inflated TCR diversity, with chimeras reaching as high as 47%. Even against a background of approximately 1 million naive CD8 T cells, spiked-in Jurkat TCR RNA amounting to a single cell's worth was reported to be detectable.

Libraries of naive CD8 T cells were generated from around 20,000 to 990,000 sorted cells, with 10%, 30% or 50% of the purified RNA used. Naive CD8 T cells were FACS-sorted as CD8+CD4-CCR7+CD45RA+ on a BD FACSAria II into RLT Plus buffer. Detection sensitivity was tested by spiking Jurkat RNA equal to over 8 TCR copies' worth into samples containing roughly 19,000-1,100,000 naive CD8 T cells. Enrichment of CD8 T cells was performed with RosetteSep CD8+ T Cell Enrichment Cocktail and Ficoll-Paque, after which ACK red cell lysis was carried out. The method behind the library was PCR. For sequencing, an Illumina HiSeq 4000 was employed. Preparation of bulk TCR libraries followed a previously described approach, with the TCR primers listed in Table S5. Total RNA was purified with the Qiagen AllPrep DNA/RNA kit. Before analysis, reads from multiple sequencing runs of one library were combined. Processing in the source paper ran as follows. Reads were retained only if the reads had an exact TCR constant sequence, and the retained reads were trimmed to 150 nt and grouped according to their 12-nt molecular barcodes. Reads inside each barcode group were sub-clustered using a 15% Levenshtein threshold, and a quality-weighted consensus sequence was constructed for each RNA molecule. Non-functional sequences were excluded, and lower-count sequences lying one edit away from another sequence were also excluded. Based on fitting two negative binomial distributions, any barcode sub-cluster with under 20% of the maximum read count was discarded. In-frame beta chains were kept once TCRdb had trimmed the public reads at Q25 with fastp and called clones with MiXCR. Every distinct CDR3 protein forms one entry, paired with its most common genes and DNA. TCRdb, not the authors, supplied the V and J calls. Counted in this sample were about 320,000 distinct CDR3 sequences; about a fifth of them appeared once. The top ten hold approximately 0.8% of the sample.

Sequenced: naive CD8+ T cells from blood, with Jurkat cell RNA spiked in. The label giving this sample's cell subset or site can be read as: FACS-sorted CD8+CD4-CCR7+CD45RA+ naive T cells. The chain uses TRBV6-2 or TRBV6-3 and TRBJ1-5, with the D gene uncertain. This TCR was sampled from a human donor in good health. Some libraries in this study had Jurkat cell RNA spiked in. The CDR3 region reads CASSNESNQPQHF. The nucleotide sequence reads TGTGCCAGCAGCAACGAGAGCAATCAGCCCCAGCATTTT.